Following are 11 T cell receptor beta chains from one sample sequenced in a study of T cells in women clearing cervical HPV infection. Here immunoSEQ multiplex PCR was the method, and the copy in TCRdb shows in-frame clones only, minus some. The sample has tens of thousands of clones. Source material: blood buffy coat. The receptors derive from a woman between 18 and 69 years old with a cervical HPV16 infection that either progressed to CIN3+ or cleared (not recorded which).

On this clone: The read terminates 3 residues ahead of where the CDR3 ends, so the germline J gene completes it. The chain recombines TRBV2 with TRBJ2-3; D not certain. Germline loops: CDR1 SNHLY, CDR2 FYNNEI. V was cut by 4 bases and J by 4 bases, with 6 bases left in between. The CDR3 length is 12 residues. The CDR3 sequence: CASSGAADTQYF. The DNA read from the CDR3 is TGTGCCAGCAGTGGGGCAGCAGATACG.

A remark on this clone: The read ends 3 residues before the CDR3 terminus; that terminus is restored from the germline J gene. The genes are TRBV29-1 and TRBJ1-2; no clear D gene. The CDR3 is 15 amino acids. The V end was cut by 1 base, the J end by 1 base, with 13 bases between. Germline V CDR1 and CDR2: SQVTM, ANQGSEA. Incomplete CDR3 DNA: TGCAGCGTTGAAGTCCCCAGTCAGGTTAACTATGGC. It codes for CSVEVPSQVNYG. The whole CDR3 sequence reads CSVEVPSQVNYGYTF.

As to this clone: The read terminates 3 residues before the CDR3 end, so the remaining end is supplied by the germline J gene. The gene calls are TRBV20-1 and TRBJ2-7; 7 bases line up with TRBD1. CDR3 size: 13 residues. V lost 6 bases, J lost 4 bases, and 9 bases stayed unmatched. Germline values: CDR1 DFQATT, CDR2 SNEGSKA (reference sequence). The sequenced CDR3 bases are TGCAGTGCCACGATGGACAGGCTTTACGAG. This codes for CSATMDRLYE. The whole CDR3 sequence is CSATMDRLYEQYF.

A remark on this clone: The CDR3 goes on 3 residues after the read ends, and that part is filled in from the germline J gene. The chain carries TRBV30 and TRBJ1-1; TRBD1 is a possible D gene (6 bases). Germline V gives CDR1 GTSNPN, CDR2 SVGIG (reference sequence). The CDR3 covers 15 residues. Trimming took 0 bases from V and 0 from J, leaving 11 bases between them. The CDR3 is CAWSVRGLMNTEAFF. Incomplete CDR3 DNA: TGTGCCTGGAGTGTGCGGGGGCTAATGAACACTGAA.

Of note for this clone: The DNA ends 3 residues before the CDR3 does, and the rest of the CDR3 is filled in from the germline J gene. The chain uses TRBV19 and TRBJ1-5, with D hard to call. The CDR3 has 15 residues. V was pared by 7 bases and J by 0 bases, with 13 bases between. CDR1 and CDR2 from the germline V gene are LNHDA and SQIVND (reference sequence). This chain's CDR3 is CASTASPGSNQPQHF. The covered CDR3 bases are TGTGCCAGTACCGCTTCCCCCGGTAGCAATCAGCCC.

Concerning this clone itself: The read ends 3 residues before the CDR3 terminus; that terminus is restored from the germline J gene. The gene calls are TRBV7-3 and TRBJ1-6; 8 nucleotides agree with TRBD1. The CDR3 runs 14 residues. The junction had 3 bases not matched to a gene; V was cut back by 4 bases and J by 7 bases. The V gene's germline CDR1 is SGHTA and CDR2 FQGTGA. The sequenced part of the CDR3 DNA is TGTGCCAGCAGCTCCGGGACAGGCAATTCACCC. Amino acid sequence: CASSSGTGNSP. The full CDR3 is CASSSGTGNSPLHF.

CDR3 amino acids: CASSLQENTEAFF. The covered CDR3 bases are TGTGCCAGCAGCCTACAGGAGAACACTGAA. The chain carries TRBV7-7 and TRBJ1-1; TRBD1 might be the D (5 bases). The DNA ends 3 residues before the CDR3 does, and the rest of the CDR3 is filled in from the germline J gene. The germline gives CDR1 SSHAT, CDR2 FNYEAQ (reference sequence). The CDR3 is 13 amino acids. The V end was cut by 5 bases, the J end by 1 base, with 8 bases between.

In the case of this clone: The DNA ends 3 residues before the CDR3 does, and the rest of the CDR3 is filled in from the germline J gene. This chain links TRBV30 with TRBJ2-5, with TRBD2 matching 7 bases. V lost 3 bases and J lost 2; bases outside the gene matches: 12. The CDR3 length is 16 residues. Per the germline V gene, CDR1 is GTSNPN and CDR2 is SVGIG (reference sequence). The sequenced part of the CDR3 DNA is TGTGCCTGGAGCGCGGGGAGGGCCACCCTTCAAGAGACC. As protein: CAWSAGRATLQET. The entire CDR3 reads CAWSAGRATLQETQYF. The entire variable domain, with the rest obtained from reference TRBV30 and TRBJ2-5, is as follows: SQTIHQWPATLVQPVGSPLSLECTVEGTSNPNLYWYRQAAGRGLQLLFYSVGIGQISSEVPQNLSASRPQDRQFILSSKKLLLSDSGFYLCAWSAGRATLQETQYFGPGTRLLVL.

Concerning this clone itself: The read stops 3 residues short of the end of the CDR3; the missing end is completed from the germline J gene. The chain couples TRBV18 to TRBJ1-2; weak D call: TRBD1 (5 bases). This CDR3 is built from 17 residues. CDR1 and CDR2 (germline): KGHSH, LQKENI. The sequenced CDR3 bases are TGTGCCAGCTCACGTTTGACTAGCGGGACTTCTGGAGATACC. As protein: CASSRLTSGTSGDT. The whole CDR3 reads CASSRLTSGTSGDTYTF.

Worth noting for this clone: Coverage ceases 3 residues before the CDR3 finishes, and the germline J gene fills in the end. This chain joins TRBV6-4 and TRBJ2-5; 7 bases are a match to TRBD2. This CDR3 region has 12 residues. The V and J ends lost 7 bases and 4 bases, in that order; junction bases with no gene match: 3. Looked up from germline, CDR1 is MRHNA and CDR2 is SNTAGT. The DNA read from the CDR3 is TGTGCCAGCACCGGCGGGAGAGAGACC. It codes for CASTGGRET. The full CDR3 protein reads CASTGGRETQYF.

Points on this clone: The read terminates 3 residues ahead of where the CDR3 ends, so the germline J gene completes it. This chain uses TRBV23-1 with TRBJ2-7, with 9 bases matching TRBD2. TRBV23-1 is known as an ORF, though its function is uncertain. The CDR3 is 18 residues long. The V segment lost 1 base and the J segment 3 bases; nucleotides outside the gene matches: 13. The CDR3 loop is CASSQLRRRTSVFYEQYF. The part of the CDR3 DNA that was read is TGCGCCAGCAGTCAATTGAGGCGGAGGACTAGCGTATTCTACGAG.